Listed here are 20 T cell receptor beta chains from one sample, sequenced in a study of beta chain features in type 1 diabetes. Regarding the study as a whole: TCRB CDR3s from Type 1 diabetes patients were moderately but significantly shorter in all four CD4+ subsets.

Reverse transcription of all isolated RNA meant that expressed TCRB transcripts were sequenced. Data came from immunoSEQ multiplex PCR; TCRdb stores just in-frame clones and leaves some out. The data hold around 310,000 clones, with approximately 13% observed a single time. For these TCRs, the target antigens are not known. Input material: naive CD4+ T cells from blood. The receptors were sampled from a woman between 18 and 29 years old with type 1 diabetes.

This rearrangement joins TRBV30 to TRBJ1-4; TRBD1 is a possible D gene (6 bases). Trimming cost V 2 bases and J 8 bases, with 9 bases left between them. The CDR3 length is 12 residues. Germline CDR1 is GTSNPN and CDR2 is SVGIG (reference sequence). CDR3 DNA sequence: TGTGCCTGGAGTATGGGACAAGAAAAACTGTTTTTT. Residues: CAWSMGQEKLFF.

This clone was observed a few times. The chain uses TRBV27 and TRBJ2-1; 7 nucleotides line up with TRBD2. The CDR3 contains 17 residues. Germline CDR1 and CDR2: MNHEY and SMNVEV (reference sequence). The ends lost 2 bases at V and 8 bases at J; junction bases unmatched: 15. CDR3 DNA sequence: TGTGCCAGCAGTTTAGGGCTAGCGGTCCTCCAGGACCATGAGCAGTTCTTC. Encoded protein: CASSLGLAVLQDHEQFF.

This clone was found a few times. The chain links TRBV19 to TRBJ2-6; D ambiguous. Germline-derived CDR1 and CDR2 are LNHDA and SQIVND (reference sequence). Trimming removed 7 bases at V and 0 bases at J, with 7 bases between. The CDR3 is made up of 14 amino acids. The DNA of the CDR3 is TGTGCCAGTAACCGACACTCTGGGGCCAACGTCCTGACTTTC. It encodes CASNRHSGANVLTF.

The chain is built from TRBV7-2 and TRBJ2-3; the D gene is possibly TRBD2 (7 bases). Trimming removed 9 bases from V and 3 bases from J, with 19 bases in between. The germline V gene has CDR1 SGHTA and CDR2 FQGNSA. The CDR3 totals 15 residues. CDR3 DNA sequence: TGTGCCAGTTCCTGGGGGCGGGAGCCGACAGATACGCAGTATTTT. It is translated as CASSWGREPTDTQYF.

This chain links TRBV12-5 with TRBJ1-1, with TRBD1 as a possible D gene (5 bases). This CDR3 is built from 15 residues. With 6 bases removed from V and 3 bases from J, the gap between germline ends came to 17 bases. Germline values: CDR1 LGHNT, CDR2 FRNRAP. In DNA, the CDR3 is TGTGCTAGTGGGGTCCCGGGGGTATCGTACACTGAAGCTTTCTTT. Translation: CASGVPGVSYTEAFF.

The table lists this clone with a few counts. This chain links TRBV27 with TRBJ2-1; 8 nucleotides align to TRBD2. Germline V gives CDR1 MNHEY, CDR2 SMNVEV (reference sequence). The V gene end was trimmed by 1 base and the J gene end by 6 bases; junction bases not matched to a gene: 5. The CDR3 contains 15 residues. CDR3 residues: CASSLLGLDPNEQFF. The CDR3, as DNA: TGTGCCAGCAGTTTATTGGGACTAGATCCCAATGAGCAGTTCTTC.

The CDR3 reads CASSFGNPETQYF. The CDR3 nucleotides read TGTGCCAGCAGTTTCGGGAACCCAGAGACCCAGTACTTC. The chain couples TRBV6-5 to TRBJ2-5, with D perhaps matching TRBD2 (5 bases). This CDR3 region has 13 residues. The germline V and J ends were trimmed by 4 bases and 4 bases, with 10 bases remaining between them. Germline V lookup: CDR1 MNHEY, CDR2 SVGAGI.

Only a few counts were recorded for this clone. This chain connects TRBV29-1 to TRBJ1-1; TRBD1 agrees at 8 bases. The CDR3 covers 13 residues. Looked up from germline, CDR1 is SQVTM and CDR2 is ANQGSEA. Losses at the gene ends were 4 bases for V and 5 bases for J; bases not matched to a gene: 6. This CDR3 is CSVAFTGGTEAFF. As DNA, the CDR3 is TGCAGCGTTGCATTTACAGGGGGAACTGAAGCTTTCTTT.

This clone was counted only a few times. The chain joins TRBV5-4 to TRBJ2-4, with D perhaps TRBD2 (6 bases). The CDR3 length is 15 residues. Trimming cost V 0 bases and J 1 base, with 8 bases left between them. Germline CDR1 is SGHNT and CDR2 is YYREEE (reference sequence). The CDR3 region has the DNA TGTGCCAGCAGCTTGGGGGAGGCGGCCAAAAACATTCAGTACTTC. Translation: CASSLGEAAKNIQYF.

This rearrangement joins TRBV7-6 to TRBJ2-1; TRBD1 is a possible D gene (6 bases). The V end lost 1 base, the J end lost 0 bases, and 7 bases lay between the germline ends. CDR1 SGHVS and CDR2 FNYEAQ come from the germline V gene. This CDR3 contains 15 residues. The CDR3 region is CASSLGGGSYNEQFF. DNA for the CDR3: TGTGCCAGCAGCTTAGGAGGGGGCTCCTACAATGAGCAGTTCTTC.

The gene calls are TRBV2 and TRBJ2-3; possible D gene TRBD2, 5 bases. The CDR3 covers 14 residues. V shed 2 bases and J shed 6 bases, with 12 bases lying between them. CDR1 SNHLY and CDR2 FYNNEI come from the germline V gene. The CDR3 sequence is CASSEQGPGDTQYF. In DNA, the CDR3 is TGTGCCAGCAGTGAACAAGGGCCGGGGGATACGCAGTATTTT.

The V gene is TRBV21-1, the J gene TRBJ2-2; the DNA was not compared with TRBD1, the D call given in the table. TRBV21-1 is an annotated pseudogene. This CDR3 region has 13 residues. The CDR3 loop is CAGYGPSTGELFF. DNA of the CDR3: TGTGCCGGCTATGGGCCCTCAACAGGGGAGCTGTTTTTT.

This clone was seen more than once but under ten times. The chain has TRBV20-1 and TRBJ2-1; D may be TRBD2 (6 bases). CDR1 is DFQATT and CDR2 is SNEGSKA in the germline V gene (reference sequence). This CDR3 region has 11 residues. V lost 3 bases and J 10 bases, leaving 10 bases between the germline ends. In nucleotides, the CDR3 is TGCAGTGCTAGTTGGCGGGACGAGCAGTTCTTC. Translation gives CSASWRDEQFF.

This sequence joins TRBV7-9 and TRBJ2-7; possibly TRBD2 for D (5 bases). Trimming shortened V by 2 bases and J by 2 bases, and 13 bases separated the two germline ends. CDR1 and CDR2 (germline): SEHNR, FQNEAQ (reference sequence). The CDR3 is 15 residues long. CDR3 loop: CASSLRAGSAYEQYF. CDR3 nucleotide sequence: TGTGCCAGCAGCTTACGGGCAGGTAGCGCCTACGAGCAGTACTTC.

J is TRBJ2-5 and V is TRBV5-1; 8 bases are a match to TRBD1. Per the germline V gene, CDR1 is SGHRS and CDR2 is YFSETQ. The CDR3 runs 15 residues. After removal of 2 bases from V and 4 bases from J, the junction contained 7 bases not matched to a gene. CDR3 in DNA: TGCGCCAGCAGCTTCCAAACAGGGGGACGAGAGACCCAGTACTTC. Amino acid sequence: CASSFQTGGRETQYF.

This clone has only a few counts. The chain has TRBV2 and TRBJ2-5; D possibly corresponds to TRBD1 (6 bases). CDR1 SNHLY and CDR2 FYNNEI come from the germline V gene. Trimming pared 11 bases from V and 5 bases from J, leaving 12 bases between. This CDR3 is 11 amino acids long. The CDR3 reads CAVRDTETQYF. As DNA, the CDR3 is TGTGCCGTTCGGGACACTGAGACCCAGTACTTC.

The CDR3 reads CASSPGTDNEQFF. The CDR3 nucleotides read TGTGCCAGCAGCCCAGGGACAGACAATGAGCAGTTCTTC. The chain joins TRBV5-4 to TRBJ2-1, with 7 positions matching TRBD1. CDR1 is SGHNT and CDR2 is YYREEE in the germline V gene (reference sequence). Trimming removed 4 bases from V and 5 bases from J; junction bases left unmatched: 3. The CDR3 is made up of 13 amino acids.

This clone came up a few times. The rearrangement joins TRBV15 to TRBJ2-2; the match to TRBD1 covers 7 bases. This CDR3 has 15 amino acids. The V segment lost 7 bases and the J segment 2 bases; nucleotides outside the gene matches: 7. In germline, CDR1 is LNHNV, CDR2 YYDKDF (reference sequence). CDR3 residues: CATNSGTENTGELFF. CDR3 in DNA: TGTGCCACCAACTCCGGGACAGAAAACACCGGGGAGCTGTTTTTT.

This clone has just a few counts. The gene calls are TRBV2 and TRBJ2-7, with D maybe TRBD1 (6 bases). There are 12 residues in the CDR3. V was clipped by 6 bases and J by 7 bases, with 13 bases between them. Germline V CDR1 and CDR2: SNHLY, FYNNEI. The CDR3 protein is CASRGAQVEQYF. In nucleotides, the CDR3 is TGTGCCAGCAGGGGGGCCCAGGTAGAGCAGTACTTC.

In this sample, this clone turned up a few times. This rearrangement joins TRBV5-1 to TRBJ2-5; D gene uncertain. Trimming took off 2 bases at V and 4 bases at J, with 15 bases between the two ends. The germline V gene encodes CDR1 SGHRS and CDR2 YFSETQ. The CDR3 is 15 amino acids. The CDR3 protein is CASSFDGVNLETQYF. The DNA for the CDR3 is TGCGCCAGCAGCTTTGACGGAGTGAATTTAGAGACCCAGTACTTC. Using reference TRBV5-1 and TRBJ2-5 for the parts outside the CDR3, the full variable domain is KAGVTQTPRYLIKTRGQQVTLSCSPISGHRSVSWYQQTPGQGLQFLFEYFSETQRNKGNFPGRFSGRQFSNSRSEMNVSTLELGDSALYLCASSFDGVNLETQYFGPGTRLLVL.